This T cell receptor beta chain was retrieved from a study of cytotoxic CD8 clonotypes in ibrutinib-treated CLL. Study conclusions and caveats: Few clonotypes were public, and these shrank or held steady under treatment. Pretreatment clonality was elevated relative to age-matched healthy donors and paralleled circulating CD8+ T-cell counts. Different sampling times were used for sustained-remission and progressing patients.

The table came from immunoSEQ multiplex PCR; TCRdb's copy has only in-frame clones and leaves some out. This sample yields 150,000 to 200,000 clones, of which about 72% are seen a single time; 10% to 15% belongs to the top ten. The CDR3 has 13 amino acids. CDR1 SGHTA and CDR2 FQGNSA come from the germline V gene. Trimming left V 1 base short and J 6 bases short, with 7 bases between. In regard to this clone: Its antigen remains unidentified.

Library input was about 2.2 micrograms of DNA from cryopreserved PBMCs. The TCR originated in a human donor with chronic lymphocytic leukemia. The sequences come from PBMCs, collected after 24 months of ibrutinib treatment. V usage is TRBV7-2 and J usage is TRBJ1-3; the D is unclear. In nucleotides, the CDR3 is TGTGCCAGCAGCTTAGAACCAGAAAACACCATATATTTT. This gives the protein CASSLEPENTIYF.